The rows below give T cell receptor beta chains drawn from one sample of a study of cytomegalovirus exposure and HLA in healthy donors. The table came from immunoSEQ multiplex PCR; TCRdb's copy has only in-frame clones and leaves some out. The data hold about 50,000 clones, with roughly nine tenths observed a single time. The sequenced material came from PBMCs. The origin of the receptors is a man aged 18 to 30 in good health and CMV-seronegative. The CDR3 runs from the conserved cysteine through the conserved F or W. The D gene is left open where the match is weak. Only part of the rows carry a size: once, few, many, or a class if the clone is expanded.

d_call	v_call	j_call	clone_size	cdr3_nt	cdr3_aa
TRBD1	TRBV10-3	TRBJ1-1	once	TGTGCCATCAGGGGACAGCCGAACACTGAAGCTTTCTTT	CAIRGQPNTEAFF
TRBD2	TRBV28	TRBJ2-7	.	TGTGCCAGCAGAGAAGCGGGGCCCCCCTACGAGCAGTACTTC	CASREAGPPYEQYF
.	TRBV4-1	TRBJ2-3	.	TGCGCCAGCAGCCTACCCCCCGGTTTTGATACGCAGTATTTT	CASSLPPGFDTQYF
.	TRBV7-6	TRBJ2-2	.	TGTGCCAGCAGCTCACCGGGACTTAACACCGGGGAGCTGTTTTTT	CASSSPGLNTGELFF
.	TRBV29-1	TRBJ2-7	.	TGCAGCGTTGAAAACAGGGACTCCTACGAGCAGTACTTC	CSVENRDSYEQYF
.	TRBV4-1	TRBJ2-5	.	TGCGCCAGCAGCGTCAGCTTGGGGGGAGAGACCCAGTACTTC	CASSVSLGGETQYF
.	TRBV15	TRBJ2-3	.	TGTGCCACCAGCTTTAGCGCGAGCACAGATACGCAGTATTTT	CATSFSASTDTQYF
TRBD1	TRBV28	TRBJ2-1	once	TGTGCCAGCAGAAAGGGGGCGGTCGGTGAGCAGTTCTTC	CASRKGAVGEQFF
.	TRBV6-5	TRBJ1-1	.	TGTGCCAGCAGCTACTCTGAACTCGGGAACACTGAAGCTTTCTTT	CASSYSELGNTEAFF
.	TRBV9	TRBJ2-7	.	TGTGCCAGCAGCGTAGGGGGCATGTACGAGCAGTACTTC	CASSVGGMYEQYF
TRBD2	TRBV28	TRBJ2-7	.	TGTGCCAGCAAAACTAGCGGCATCTACGAGCAGTACTTC	CASKTSGIYEQYF
TRBD1	TRBV19	TRBJ1-5	.	TGTGCCAGTAGGGGACAGGGGCCCAATCAGCCCCAGCATTTT	CASRGQGPNQPQHF
TRBD1	TRBV18	TRBJ1-3	.	TGTGCCAGCTCACCGCTACCAGGGGGGAACTCTGGAAACACCATATATTTT	CASSPLPGGNSGNTIYF
.	TRBV7-2	TRBJ2-5	once	TGTGCCAGCAGCCCCCAGAGGTTGGTAGAGACCCAGTACTTC	CASSPQRLVETQYF
.	TRBV5-6	TRBJ1-2	.	TGTGCCAGCAGCTGGTCCGGGTCGCATGGCTACACCTTC	CASSWSGSHGYTF
.	TRBV2	TRBJ2-7	.	TGTGCCAGCAGTGTGGGGGGACCCTACGAGCAGTACTTC	CASSVGGPYEQYF
.	TRBV4-3	TRBJ1-2	.	TGCGCCAGCAGCCAAGAGACGGAGTTCTATGGCTACACCTTC	CASSQETEFYGYTF
TRBD1	TRBV2	TRBJ2-2	.	TGTGCCAGCAGCGAGGGGGCCACGAACACCGGGGAGCTGTTTTTT	CASSEGATNTGELFF
.	TRBV7-2	TRBJ1-5	.	TGTGCCAGCAGCCAGAGTCCTCGGAGGCCCCAGCATTTT	CASSQSPRRPQHF
.	TRBV7-9	TRBJ2-3	.	TGTGCCAGCAGCTTGATTGCTAGCAGCACAGATACGCAGTATTTT	CASSLIASSTDTQYF
TRBD2	TRBV10-2	TRBJ2-7	.	TGCGCCAGCAGGGGGGGGGCCTACGAGCAGTACTTC	CASRGGAYEQYF
TRBD2	TRBV5-1	TRBJ2-7	few	TGCGCCAGCAGCAACGGGACTAGCGGCGAGCAGTACTTC	CASSNGTSGEQYF
TRBD2	TRBV7-9	TRBJ2-4	.	TGTGCCAGCAGCTTAGACGGGACTAGCGGGAGGAACATTCAGTACTTC	CASSLDGTSGRNIQYF
TRBD2	TRBV14	TRBJ2-3	.	TGTGCCAGCAGCCCCGGGGGAGGGCGATATACGCAGTATTTT	CASSPGGGRYTQYF
TRBD2	TRBV27	TRBJ2-7	.	TGTGCCAGCGGACTAGCGGGGTCCTACGAGCAGTACTTC	CASGLAGSYEQYF
TRBD2	TRBV14	TRBJ2-2	.	TGTGCCAGCAGACTAGCGGTGAACACCGGGGAGCTGTTTTTT	CASRLAVNTGELFF
.	TRBV7-2	TRBJ2-3	.	TGTGCCAGCAGCCCACGGGACTTCAGCACAGATACGCAGTATTTT	CASSPRDFSTDTQYF
TRBD2	TRBV7-3	TRBJ2-3	.	TGTGCCAGCAGCTTAACTGGCCGACTAGCGGGACAAGATACGCAGTATTTT	CASSLTGRLAGQDTQYF
.	TRBV29-1	TRBJ2-1	.	TGCAGCGTTGAAGAACTCAATGAGCAGTTCTTC	CSVEELNEQFF
.	TRBV6-1	TRBJ2-1	.	TGTGCCAGCAGTGAAGCCGGCGGGGATAGGTTCTTC	CASSEAGGDRFF
.	TRBV7-2	TRBJ2-2	.	TGTGCCAGCACCCTCCTAGGTACGAACACCGGGGAGCTGTTTTTT	CASTLLGTNTGELFF
TRBD1	TRBV11-2	TRBJ2-5	.	TGTGCCAGCAGCCACCGGGACAGAAAAGAGACCCAGTACTTC	CASSHRDRKETQYF
.	TRBV7-9	TRBJ2-1	.	TGTGCCAGCACCCGCAGCGGCAATGAGCAGTTCTTC	CASTRSGNEQFF
.	TRBV29-1	TRBJ2-1	.	TGCAGCGTTATACATCCGGGGGGCTCATACAATGAGCAGTTCTTC	CSVIHPGGSYNEQFF
TRBD1	TRBV19	TRBJ2-2	.	TGTGCCAGTAGTCCGGGACAGGGGTCCGGGGAGCTGTTTTTT	CASSPGQGSGELFF
TRBD2	TRBV29-1	TRBJ2-7	.	TGCAGCGTTGTCGGGGGGGAGACCTACGAGCAGTACTTC	CSVVGGETYEQYF
TRBD2	TRBV5-6	TRBJ2-5	.	TGTGCCAGCAGCTTGGGGACTAGCTCGCAAGAGACCCAGTACTTC	CASSLGTSSQETQYF
TRBD1	TRBV19	TRBJ2-5	.	TGTGCCAGTAGAGGACAGGGCATACAAGAGACCCAGTACTTC	CASRGQGIQETQYF
TRBD2	TRBV7-3	TRBJ2-2	.	TGTGCCAGCAGCTTAGAACTAGCGCTCGAGAACACCGGGGAGCTGTTTTTT	CASSLELALENTGELFF
.	TRBV7-9	TRBJ2-3	once	TGTGCCAGCAGCCCCAAAAGCACAGATACGCAGTATTTT	CASSPKSTDTQYF
TRBD2	TRBV5-4	TRBJ2-1	.	TGTGCCAGCTGTGTAGCGGGGTGGGGCAATGAGCAGTTCTTC	CASCVAGWGNEQFF
TRBD2	TRBV10-1	TRBJ2-3	.	TGCGCCAGCAGTGAGTCCAGCGGGACCCCCACAGATACGCAGTATTTT	CASSESSGTPTDTQYF
TRBD2	TRBV6-4	TRBJ2-3	.	TGTGCCAGCAGCCCAATAGCGGGAGTGGTCGATACGCAGTATTTT	CASSPIAGVVDTQYF
.	TRBV2	TRBJ2-1	.	TGTGCCAGCAGTGAGTTGGCTAGTCTTAGCAATGAGCAGTTCTTC	CASSELASLSNEQFF
TRBD2	TRBV5-5	TRBJ2-7	.	TGTGCCAGCAGCTTGCTAGCGGGGGGGTACGAGCAGTACTTC	CASSLLAGGYEQYF
TRBD2	TRBV10-3	TRBJ2-1	.	TGTGCCAGCCAGTTTCCTGGGGGAGGGAACAATGAGCAGTTCTTC	CASQFPGGGNNEQFF
TRBD2	TRBV7-2	TRBJ2-1	.	TGTGCCAGCAGCTTAGGTTCCGCGGGAGGGCCGTGGGAGCAGTTCTTC	CASSLGSAGGPWEQFF
.	TRBV7-3	TRBJ2-2	.	TGTGCCAGCAGCTTATTCCCCGACCGGCGGGAGAACACCGGGGAGCTGTTTTTT	CASSLFPDRRENTGELFF
.	TRBV5-8	TRBJ2-7	.	TGTGCCAGCAGTCGTTCTGGGACTGGAGCCTACGAGCAGTACTTC	CASSRSGTGAYEQYF
TRBD1	TRBV7-2	TRBJ2-4	once	TGTGCCAGCATCACGACAGGGATGAACATTCAGTACTTC	CASITTGMNIQYF
TRBD1	TRBV7-2	TRBJ1-3	.	TGTGCCAGCAGCCCCGGACAGGTCGGCACCATATATTTT	CASSPGQVGTIYF
TRBD2	TRBV28	TRBJ2-5	.	TGTGCCAGCAGTTTGGCGTTTAGCGGGCTGCAAGAGACCCAGTACTTC	CASSLAFSGLQETQYF
.	TRBV6-5	TRBJ2-7	.	TGTGCCAGCAGTTACGGGGCCCTGGCTTACGAGCAGTACTTC	CASSYGALAYEQYF